These T cell receptor beta chains were read from a single sample in a study of blood T cells in healthy people across ages. TCRdb re-called the 5' RACE reads with MiXCR, one entry per CDR3 protein. The sample has roughly 800,000 distinct CDR3 sequences, about 62% seen once; the top ten hold roughly 22%. Sequenced sample: blood. These receptors came from a man between 25 and 39 years old in good health. CDR3s include the opening cysteine and the closing phenylalanine or tryptophan. The D gene is left open where the match is weak. Size values are once, few and many counts, or a class for expanded clones, and some rows have none.

size: few
J: TRBJ2-1
V: TRBV5-6
D: .
CDR3: CASSRSIFNEQFF
DNA: TGTGCCAGCAGCCGCAGTATTTTCAATGAGCAGTTCTTC

size: .
J: TRBJ2-7
V: TRBV6-2/TRBV6-3
D: .
CDR3: CASTMGRYEQYF
DNA: TGTGCCAGCACTATGGGCCGTTACGAGCAGTACTTC

size: .
J: TRBJ2-7
V: TRBV10-3
D: .
CDR3: CAISGRDKGFGYEQYF
DNA: TGTGCCATCAGTGGACGGGACAAAGGTTTCGGATACGAGCAGTACTTC

size: few
J: TRBJ1-2
V: TRBV27
D: .
CDR3: CASSQSWAGGYTF
DNA: TGTGCCAGCAGTCAGTCTTGGGCCGGTGGCTACACCTTC

size: .
J: TRBJ1-5
V: TRBV2
D: .
CDR3: CASQPEINQPQHF
DNA: TGTGCCAGCCAGCCGGAGATTAATCAGCCCCAGCATTTT

size: .
J: TRBJ1-2
V: TRBV12-3/TRBV12-4
D: .
CDR3: CASSFSGDYGYTF
DNA: TGTGCCAGCAGTTTTTCTGGAGATTATGGCTACACCTTC

size: few
J: TRBJ1-5
V: TRBV9
D: .
CDR3: CASSVGNSNQPQHF
DNA: TGTGCCAGCAGCGTCGGGAATAGCAATCAGCCCCAGCATTTT

size: .
J: TRBJ2-7
V: TRBV7-2
D: .
CDR3: CASRPPGSEQYF
DNA: TGTGCCAGCAGGCCCCCAGGATCCGAGCAGTACTTC

size: few
J: TRBJ1-2
V: TRBV6-5
D: .
CDR3: CASSPRSNYGYTF
DNA: TGTGCCAGCAGCCCACGATCTAACTATGGCTACACCTTC

size: .
J: TRBJ2-7
V: TRBV5-1
D: TRBD1
CDR3: CASTIDRGSDEQYF
DNA: TGCGCCAGCACCATCGACAGGGGGTCCGACGAGCAGTACTTC

size: .
J: TRBJ1-2
V: TRBV20-1
D: .
CDR3: CSAADRRGYTF
DNA: TGCAGTGCTGCGGACCGCCGAGGCTACACCTTC

size: few
J: TRBJ2-7
V: TRBV7-9
D: TRBD2
CDR3: CASRVSGSAGYEQYF
DNA: TGTGCCAGCAGAGTTAGCGGGAGCGCGGGATACGAGCAGTACTTC

size: .
J: TRBJ1-2
V: TRBV6-1
D: .
CDR3: CASSVAVRTVANYGYTF
DNA: TGTGCCAGCAGTGTGGCAGTCCGTACCGTAGCCAACTATGGCTACACCTTC

size: .
J: TRBJ2-3
V: TRBV3-1
D: TRBD2
CDR3: CASSQEKGLATDTQYF
DNA: TGTGCCAGCAGCCAAGAAAAGGGACTAGCGACAGATACGCAGTATTTT

size: .
J: TRBJ2-6
V: TRBV6-2/TRBV6-3
D: TRBD2
CDR3: CASSSGGVGANVLTF
DNA: TGTGCCAGCAGCTCGGGAGGGGTTGGGGCCAACGTCCTGACTTTC

size: .
J: TRBJ2-5
V: TRBV28
D: .
CDR3: CASSASSQETQYF
DNA: TGTGCCAGCAGTGCGTCCAGCCAAGAGACCCAGTACTTC

size: .
J: TRBJ1-2
V: TRBV28
D: .
CDR3: CASSRSNYGYTF
DNA: TGTGCCAGCTCGCGGTCAAACTATGGCTACACCTTC

size: .
J: TRBJ1-2
V: TRBV2
D: TRBD1
CDR3: CASNQDREGYTF
DNA: TGTGCCAGCAACCAGGACAGGGAAGGCTACACCTTC

size: .
J: TRBJ2-5
V: TRBV7-9
D: .
CDR3: CASSRHGRETQYF
DNA: TGTGCCAGCAGCCGCCACGGTAGAGAGACCCAGTACTTC

size: many
J: TRBJ2-1
V: TRBV4-1
D: TRBD2
CDR3: CASSPEGLNEQFF
DNA: TGCGCCAGCAGCCCGGAGGGACTAAATGAGCAGTTCTTC

size: .
J: TRBJ2-1
V: TRBV27
D: TRBD2
CDR3: CASSSTSAYIEQFF
DNA: TGTGCCAGCAGTTCAACTAGCGCGTACATTGAGCAGTTCTTC

size: .
J: TRBJ2-7
V: TRBV20-1
D: TRBD2
CDR3: CSARGVFTSGGRSSYEQYF
DNA: TGCAGTGCTAGGGGGGTTTTTACTAGCGGGGGGAGAAGCTCCTACGAGCAGTACTTC

size: few
J: TRBJ2-1
V: TRBV4-2
D: .
CDR3: CASSQDLLEPNEQFF
DNA: TGTGCCAGCAGCCAAGATCTGCTAGAACCCAATGAGCAGTTCTTC

size: few
J: TRBJ2-7
V: TRBV5-6
D: .
CDR3: CASSSITYEQYF
DNA: TGTGCCAGCAGCTCTATCACCTACGAGCAGTACTTC

size: few
J: TRBJ1-2
V: TRBV29-1
D: .
CDR3: CSVDSLGTNYGYTF
DNA: TGCAGCGTTGACTCCCTCGGGACAAACTATGGCTACACCTTC

size: .
J: TRBJ2-7
V: TRBV2
D: .
CDR3: CASRGSSGEQYF
DNA: TGTGCCAGCAGGGGCAGCTCCGGCGAGCAGTACTTC

size: .
J: TRBJ2-3
V: TRBV29-1
D: .
CDR3: CSVGSSTDTQYF
DNA: TGCAGCGTTGGGTCTAGCACAGATACGCAGTATTTT

size: .
J: TRBJ2-1
V: TRBV11-1
D: TRBD1
CDR3: CASSLVLAGGEQFF
DNA: TGTGCCAGCAGCTTAGTTTTAGCAGGGGGTGAGCAGTTCTTC

size: .
J: TRBJ1-4
V: TRBV6-5
D: .
CDR3: CASGGKSATNEKLFF
DNA: TGTGCCAGCGGGGGGAAGAGTGCAACTAATGAAAAACTGTTTTTT